This T cell receptor beta chain derives from a study of CD8+CD57+ T cells in acquired aplastic anemia. Study as a whole: The study obtained an average of about 3.4 ug of DNA from sorted CD4+ and CD8+ cells.

This clonotype has a single count. A much larger clonotype is one base distant, so this may be a read error. Patients chosen for sequencing had shown CD8+CD57+ cell expansion by flow cytometry. By the time of blood sampling, patients had still received no therapy. TCR beta VDJ combinations and CDR3 sequences were profiled from genomic DNA. TCRdb re-called the reads with MiXCR, one entry per CDR3 protein. This table holds 100,000 to 150,000 distinct CDR3 sequences, about 40% found once. The CDR3 runs to 15 residues. In germline, CDR1 is LGHNA, CDR2 YSLEER. The material sequenced was sorted CD4+, CD8+, or CD8+CD57+ T cells (not recorded which) from PBMCs. The sequence was obtained from a human donor with aplastic anemia. The chain joins TRBV4-3 to TRBJ1-5; 7 bases fit TRBD1. The CDR3 DNA follows: TGCACCAGCAGCACAGACAGGGCCGGCAATCAGCCCCAGCATTTT. Translation gives CTSSTDRAGNQPQHF.